A single sample gave rise to the 11 T cell receptor beta chains below, sequenced in a study of blood T cell repertoires in COVID-19 (dated by TCRdb to about 2020). Library preparation used the immunoSEQ multiplex PCR assay. TCRdb obtained this table from immuneACCESS and retained in-frame rearrangements with V and J assigned. These tables miss some clones; where compared with another copy, unresolved V genes account for less than half of the shortfall, and the remainder is unexplained. Recorded for this sample are 86,000 or so clones; around 86% of them occurred a single time. Around 5% of the sample is held by the ten biggest clonotypes. The sequenced material came from peripheral blood. The source is a man in his fifties with active or convalescent COVID-19.

CDR3 loop: CASSEQGYEQYF. CDR3 in DNA: TGCGCCAGCAGTGAACAGGGTTACGAGCAGTACTTC. The chain has TRBV10-1 and TRBJ2-7; D is perhaps TRBD1 (6 bases). In germline, CDR1 is WNHNN, CDR2 SYGVQD (reference sequence). The CDR3 loop spans 12 amino acids. V was pared by 3 bases and J by 4 bases, with 7 bases between.

The chain uses TRBV27 and TRBJ2-3; TRBD2 matches 9 bases. The CDR3 loop spans 17 amino acids. Germline values: CDR1 MNHEY, CDR2 SMNVEV (reference sequence). The V gene end was trimmed by 6 bases and the J gene end by 6 bases; junction bases not matched to a gene: 16. The CDR3 sequence is CASRPSVSGGPGDTQYF. The DNA for the CDR3 is TGTGCCAGCAGGCCGTCGGTTAGCGGGGGCCCAGGGGATACGCAGTATTTT.

This clone was seen more than once but under ten times. J is TRBJ1-1 and V is TRBV28, with 7 nucleotides matching TRBD1. Germline lookup yields CDR1 MDHEN and CDR2 SYDVKM. The CDR3 contains 12 residues. V lost 5 bases to trimming and J lost 11 bases; unmatched junction nucleotides: 8. Written as DNA, the CDR3 is TGTGCCAGCAGTCCCGACAGGGTCGGCGCTTTCTTT. As protein: CASSPDRVGAFF.

The J gene is TRBJ2-3, the V gene TRBV11-2, with a possible D match to TRBD2 (5 bases). The CDR3 is 13 amino acids. The V end lost 1 base, the J end lost 6 bases, and 8 bases lay between the germline ends. The germline CDR1 and CDR2 sequences are SGHAT and FQNNGV. CDR3 region: CASSLGRRDTQYF. The CDR3 DNA reads as TGTGCCAGCAGCTTAGGGCGGAGGGATACGCAGTATTTT.

The chain employs TRBV2 and TRBJ2-3; TRBD2 aligns across 8 bases. This CDR3 contains 15 residues. Germline V CDR1 and CDR2: SNHLY, FYNNEI. Trimming took 5 bases from V and 4 from J; bases not matched to a gene: 8. CDR3 nucleotide sequence: TGTGCCAGCAGTAGAGGGACTAGGGACCCAGATACGCAGTATTTT. It is translated as CASSRGTRDPDTQYF. Complete variable domain (other parts from reference TRBV2 and TRBJ2-3): EPEVTQTPSHQVTQMGQEVILRCVPISNHLYFYWYRQILGQKVEFLVSFYNNEISEKSEIFDDQFSVERPDGSNFTLKIRSTKLEDSAMYFCASSRGTRDPDTQYFGPGTRLTVL.

The chain uses TRBV19 and TRBJ1-6; 7 bases match TRBD1. Per the germline V gene, CDR1 is LNHDA and CDR2 is SQIVND (reference sequence). Trimming took 3 bases from V and 6 from J; bases not matched to a gene: 2. The CDR3 is 14 residues long. The CDR3 sequence: CASSMGQTNSPLHF. CDR3 DNA sequence: TGTGCCAGTAGTATGGGACAGACTAATTCACCCCTCCACTTT.

V usage is TRBV11-2 and J usage is TRBJ2-3; the D gene is possibly TRBD2 (5 bases). The V gene's germline CDR1 is SGHAT and CDR2 FQNNGV. V shed 7 bases and J shed 2 bases, with 13 bases lying between them. The CDR3 covers 14 residues. CDR3 sequence reads: CASTPGLFTDTQYF. The DNA of the CDR3 is TGTGCCAGCACCCCAGGACTGTTCACAGATACGCAGTATTTT.

This chain uses TRBV30 with TRBJ2-1; D remains ambiguous. Looked up from germline, CDR1 is GTSNPN and CDR2 is SVGIG (reference sequence). With 0 bases removed from V and 0 bases from J, the gap between germline ends came to 12 bases. This CDR3 is 16 amino acids long. CDR3 region: CAWSVPGRSSYNEQFF. The DNA for the CDR3 is TGTGCCTGGAGTGTACCGGGTAGGAGCTCCTACAATGAGCAGTTCTTC.

This chain joins TRBV7-2 and TRBJ1-1; D is possibly TRBD1 (5 bases). The CDR3 has 13 amino acids. Trimming pared 5 bases from V and 5 bases from J, leaving 12 bases between. Germline CDR1 is SGHTA and CDR2 is FQGNSA. The CDR3 bases are TGTGCCAGCAGCACCGGACGGGGGACTGAAGCTTTCTTT. Translated, it gives CASSTGRGTEAFF.

The V call is TRBV14, the J call TRBJ1-2, with a weak D call TRBD1 (5 bases). CDR1 and CDR2 (germline): SGHDN, FVKESK. The CDR3 has 13 amino acids. V was cut by 5 bases and J by 5 bases, with 12 bases left in between. CDR3: CASSRGLGYGYTF. The CDR3, as DNA: TGTGCCAGCAGCAGGGGTCTCGGATATGGCTACACCTTC.

V usage is TRBV6-5 and J usage is TRBJ2-2, with D possibly being TRBD2 (7 bases). Trimming pared 0 bases from V and 6 bases from J, leaving 14 bases between. The CDR3 is 16 residues long. CDR1 and CDR2 (germline): MNHEY, SVGAGI. For the CDR3, the DNA is TGTGCCAGCAGTTACTCAGGGGGGGGGCGCGCCGGGGAGCTGTTTTTT. Its translation is CASSYSGGGRAGELFF.